This TCR beta chain was sequenced in a study of T cell responses to AZD1222 COVID-19 vaccine. This CDR3 is built from 15 residues. Per the germline V gene, CDR1 is MDHEN and CDR2 is SYDVKM. Trimming took off 3 bases at V and 4 bases at J, with 12 bases between the two ends. This table comes from immunoSEQ multiplex PCR, and its TCRdb copy is limited to in-frame clones, with some not included. The sample holds some 140,000 clones; roughly nine tenths are singletons and the top ten take about 20%. Study-wide findings and caveats: As reported, nearly half of all spike-specific TCRs target variant regions that are unmutated.

With regard to this clone: Its antigen is still unknown.

The chain recombines TRBV28 with TRBJ1-4; no reliable D call. This specimen consisted of peripheral blood, obtained on day 0 of AZD1222 vaccination. The source of this sequence is an adult in good health. The CDR3 loop is CASSLVLGLNEKLFF. The CDR3 DNA reads as TGTGCCAGCAGTTTGGTACTAGGCCTTAATGAAAAACTGTTTTTT.